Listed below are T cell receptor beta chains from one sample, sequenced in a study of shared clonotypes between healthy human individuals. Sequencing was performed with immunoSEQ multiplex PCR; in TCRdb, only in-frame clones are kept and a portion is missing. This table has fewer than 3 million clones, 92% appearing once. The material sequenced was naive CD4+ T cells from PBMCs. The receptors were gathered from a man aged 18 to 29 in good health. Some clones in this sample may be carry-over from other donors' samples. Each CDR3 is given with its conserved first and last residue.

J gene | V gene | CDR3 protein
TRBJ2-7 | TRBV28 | CASNSPGTGAYEQYF
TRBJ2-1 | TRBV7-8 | CASSQSPYNEQFF
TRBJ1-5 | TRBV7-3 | CASSLQQGQPQHF
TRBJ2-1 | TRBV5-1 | CASSPRTANNEQFF
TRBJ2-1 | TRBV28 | CASSTRLADSYNEQFF
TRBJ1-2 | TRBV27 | CASSSGRGRLGYTF
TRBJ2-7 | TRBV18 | CASSPAGLPGYEQYF
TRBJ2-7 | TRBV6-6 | CASSSGQVPTGEQYF
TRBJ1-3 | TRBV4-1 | CASSAQGKSSGNTIYF
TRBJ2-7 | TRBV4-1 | CASSQGRGLAGDEQYF
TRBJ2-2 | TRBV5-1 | CASSPGLAYANTGELFF
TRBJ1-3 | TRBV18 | CASSPPRVSGNTIYF
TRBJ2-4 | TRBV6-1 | CATRAGGNIQYF
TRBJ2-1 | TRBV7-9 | CASSSRLAGGPSEQFF
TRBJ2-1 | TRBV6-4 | CASAFAHSANEQFF
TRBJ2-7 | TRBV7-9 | CASSTIAGAYEQYF
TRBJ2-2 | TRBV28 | CASRTGTNTGELFF
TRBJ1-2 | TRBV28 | CASRGGHGTNYGYTF
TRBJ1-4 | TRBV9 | CASGRATNEKLFF
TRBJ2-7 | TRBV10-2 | CASSAGLARYEQYF